Below are 12 T cell receptor beta chains sequenced from a single sample in a study of beta chain features in type 1 diabetes. Reverse transcription of all isolated RNA meant that expressed TCRB transcripts were sequenced. Profiled with immunoSEQ multiplex PCR; TCRdb holds only in-frame clones, not every one. The profile shows around 340,000 clones, around a fifth of them singletons. Sequenced input: naive CD4+ T cells from blood. These receptors originate from a woman aged 18 to 35 in good health.

With regard to this clone: Other DNA sequences in the same sample also yield this CDR3. The genes are TRBV30 and TRBJ2-3; 7 nucleotides agree with TRBD1. V trimming: 0 bases; J trimming: 4 bases; junction bases outside the gene matches: 4. In germline, CDR1 is GTSNPN, CDR2 SVGIG (reference sequence). CDR3 length equals 14 residues. CDR3 bases: TGTGCCTGGAGTGTAGGGGGCGCATCAGATACGCAGTATTTT. Translating gives CAWSVGGASDTQYF.

The J gene is TRBJ2-6, the V gene TRBV4-3; 8 nucleotides align to TRBD1. V shed 4 bases and J 0 bases; nucleotides not matched to a gene: 5. CDR3 size: 17 residues. From germline, CDR1 is LGHNA and CDR2 YSLEER. As DNA, the CDR3 is TGCGCCAGCAGCCGGGGACAGGCGTACTCTGGGGCCAACGTCCTGACTTTC. It yields the protein CASSRGQAYSGANVLTF.

This clone was seen more than once but under ten times. The V and J genes are TRBV2 and TRBJ1-5; a possible D gene is TRBD1 (6 bases). Trimming shortened V by 2 bases and J by 6 bases, and 11 bases separated the two germline ends. Per the germline V gene, CDR1 is SNHLY and CDR2 is FYNNEI. There are 14 residues in the CDR3. Here the CDR3 reads CASSETGSAQPQHF. Written as DNA, the CDR3 is TGTGCCAGCAGTGAAACAGGGTCCGCTCAGCCCCAGCATTTT.

Comments on this clone: The conserved phenylalanine or tryptophan is not found at the CDR3 terminus, so this likely reflects a read error. The DNA is omitted, as the CDR3 cannot be located on it reliably, and the CDR3 follows TCRdb's listing. V is TRBV1 and J is TRBJ1-2; the table assigns TRBD1, which was not confirmed against the DNA. TRBV1 is a pseudogene. The CDR3 sequence runs 11 residues, both termini included. CDR3 protein: CTSSQEYGTAV.

The rearrangement links TRBV28 to TRBJ2-3; 13 bases are a match to TRBD2. Losses at the gene ends were 3 bases for V and 4 bases for J; bases not matched to a gene: 4. CDR1 MDHEN and CDR2 SYDVKM come from the germline V gene. The CDR3 length is 16 residues. The DNA of the CDR3 is TGTGCCAGCAGTTTGTCGGGACTAGCGGGACCAGATACGCAGTATTTT. It yields the protein CASSLSGLAGPDTQYF.

As for this clone: A junction end diverges from the germline sequence, so it may reflect a read error. The chain carries TRBV7-2 and TRBJ1-2, with D possibly being TRBD1 (6 bases). Germline CDR1 SGHTA, CDR2 FQGNSA. The CDR3 is made up of 11 amino acids. The CDR3 region is CASSLGLDSHF. The CDR3 nucleotides are TGTGCCAGCAGCTTAGGACTGGACAGCCACTTC.

Here the CDR3 reads CASSLAVQGFEQYF. DNA of the CDR3: TGTGCCAGCAGCTTAGCCGTGCAGGGGTTCGAGCAGTACTTC. The chain joins TRBV13 to TRBJ2-7, with TRBD1 as a possible D gene (6 bases). The germline V gene encodes CDR1 PRHDT and CDR2 FYEKMQ (reference sequence). The CDR3 contains 14 residues. V lost 1 base to trimming and J lost 6 bases, with 13 bases between them.

This clone has just a few counts. This chain links TRBV5-4 with TRBJ2-7; TRBD2 matches at 8 bases. Germline assignment: CDR1 SGHNT and CDR2 YYREEE (reference sequence). The CDR3 has 15 residues. The V segment lost 2 bases and the J segment 3 bases; nucleotides outside the gene matches: 7. The CDR3 sequence is CASSLRGREVYEQYF. The CDR3 DNA reads TGTGCCAGCAGCTTAAGAGGGCGGGAGGTCTACGAGCAGTACTTC.

The rearrangement links TRBV19 to TRBJ2-7, with a possible D match to TRBD2 (5 bases). V lost 6 bases to trimming and J lost 0 bases, with 12 bases between them. From germline, CDR1 is LNHDA and CDR2 SQIVND (reference sequence). This CDR3 spans 14 amino acids. The CDR3 DNA reads as TGTGCCAGTAGCCCCTCGGGGTACTCCTACGAGCAGTACTTC. Translation gives CASSPSGYSYEQYF.

The chain carries TRBV7-8 and TRBJ2-7; D may be TRBD1 (8 bases). The germline V gene encodes CDR1 SGHVS and CDR2 FQNEAQ. The CDR3 is 14 amino acids. V lost 4 bases and J lost 6, with 16 bases in between. The CDR3 loop reads CASSSRTGRGEQYF. The DNA of the CDR3 is TGTGCCAGCAGCTCGAGGACAGGGAGGGGCGAGCAGTACTTC.

This clone came up a few times. The chain is built from TRBV2 and TRBJ2-7, with a tentative D call TRBD1 (6 bases). The CDR3 has 15 residues. V was pared by 6 bases and J by 3 bases, with 18 bases between. Germline V gives CDR1 SNHLY, CDR2 FYNNEI. The CDR3 loop is CASRENRDISYEQYF. The CDR3 DNA is TGTGCCAGCAGAGAAAACCGGGACATCAGCTACGAGCAGTACTTC.

This chain joins TRBV30 and TRBJ2-1; a possible D gene is TRBD1 (6 bases). The CDR3 covers 14 residues. V was trimmed by 2 bases and J by 6 bases, leaving 14 bases between them. Per germline, CDR1 GTSNPN and CDR2 SVGIG (reference sequence). CDR3 nucleotides: TGTGCCTGGAGTCGGCGCAGGGGTGGCAATGAGCAGTTCTTC. Protein product: CAWSRRRGGNEQFF.